This T cell receptor beta chain was sequenced for a study of T cell responses to AZD1222 COVID-19 vaccine. At the level of the study: Pooling of second doses given at about 4 or about 12 weeks was done.

V dropped 1 base and J dropped 11 bases, with 9 bases sitting between them. CDR1 DFQATT and CDR2 SNEGSKA come from the germline V gene (reference sequence). CDR3 size: 11 residues. Some clones are missing from TCRdb's copy, which holds only in-frame ones; the method was immunoSEQ multiplex PCR. Of approximately 110,000 clones in the sample, roughly 84% were seen once. V usage is TRBV20-1 and J usage is TRBJ2-1; D possibly corresponds to TRBD2 (6 bases). The sequencing used peripheral blood, collected on day 0 of AZD1222 vaccination. This clonotype originated in an adult in good health. The CDR3 DNA reads TGCAGTGCTAGAGCCGGGACTCAGCAGTTCTTC. This gives the protein CSARAGTQQFF.